The next 7 T cell receptor beta chains were all read from a single sample in a study of T cell changes during pregnancy in multiple sclerosis. The data were produced by immunoSEQ multiplex PCR, yet TCRdb's version contains in-frame clones alone and is incomplete. Here the sample spans 85,000 to 100,000 clones, more than 85% being singletons. Here the sequenced sample was peripheral blood, taken in the first trimester of pregnancy. Receptor source: a female donor with multiple sclerosis, enrolled in a pregnancy study.

The rearrangement uses TRBV21-1 and TRBJ2-1; TRBD2 is the table's D call and was not checked against the DNA. TRBV21-1 is described as a pseudogene. There are 11 residues in the CDR3. CDR3 DNA: TGTGCCAGGACTTCGCCCCTTGAGCAGTTCTTC. Protein: CARTSPLEQFF.

The chain joins TRBV5-1 to TRBJ2-7, with D maybe TRBD2 (7 bases). V lost 1 base to trimming and J lost 5 bases, with 13 bases between them. This CDR3 spans 14 amino acids. The germline CDR1 and CDR2 sequences are SGHRS and YFSETQ. The CDR3 protein is CASSLRGGIDEQYF. In nucleotides, the CDR3 is TGCGCCAGCAGCTTGAGGGGGGGGATAGACGAGCAGTACTTC.

The chain recombines TRBV27 with TRBJ2-2; 15 bases map to TRBD2. The CDR3 is 19 residues long. The germline V gene has CDR1 MNHEY and CDR2 SMNVEV (reference sequence). Germline trimming cut 6 bases from V and 1 base from J; bases unmatched to any gene: 9. The CDR3 spells CASSSGLAGGSMNTGELFF. The CDR3 DNA reads as TGTGCCAGCAGCTCGGGACTAGCGGGAGGAAGTATGAACACCGGGGAGCTGTTTTTT.

The V and J genes are TRBV9 and TRBJ1-1; 7 bases line up with TRBD1. J was trimmed by 0 bases and V by 2 bases; bases with no gene match: 7. The germline gives CDR1 SGDLS, CDR2 YYNGEE. This CDR3 is built from 16 residues. This chain's CDR3 is CASSVGQSNMNTEAFF. In nucleotides, the CDR3 is TGTGCCAGCAGCGTGGGACAGAGTAATATGAACACTGAAGCTTTCTTT.

This chain links TRBV11-2 with TRBJ2-5; TRBD2 aligns across 13 bases. CDR1 and CDR2 (germline): SGHAT, FQNNGV. The J segment lost 5 bases and the V segment lost 3 bases, leaving 15 bases of the junction unmatched. The CDR3 contains 19 residues. This chain's CDR3 is CASSFHPGTSGTSRETQYF. For the CDR3, the DNA is TGTGCCAGCAGCTTCCACCCCGGGACTAGCGGGACGAGTCGTGAGACCCAGTACTTC.

There are a few counts of this clone. The chain is built from TRBV27 and TRBJ2-3; TRBD1 matches at 8 bases. V shed 4 bases and J 0 bases; nucleotides not matched to a gene: 0. In germline, CDR1 is MNHEY, CDR2 SMNVEV (reference sequence). The CDR3 consists of 14 residues. CDR3 in DNA: TGTGCCAGCAGTTACAGGGGGAGCACAGATACGCAGTATTTT. This sequence encodes CASSYRGSTDTQYF.

The J gene is TRBJ1-3, the V gene TRBV7-2; tentatively, D is TRBD1 (6 bases). Germline V gene lookup returns CDR1 SGHTA and CDR2 FQGNSA. This CDR3 region has 17 residues. V was clipped by 5 bases and J by 2 bases, with 19 bases between them. CDR3 in DNA: TGTGCCAGCAGCCCCGGTCCGATACAGGGAGCTGGAAACACCATATATTTT. It is translated as CASSPGPIQGAGNTIYF.